This TCR beta chain was recovered during a study of cytomegalovirus exposure and HLA in healthy donors. The overall study: Later, an analysis reported that the roughly 120 validation repertoires had used the same platform as the approximately 690 first-cohort repertoires.

Germline CDR1 is MDHEN and CDR2 is SYDVKM. Trimming took 3 bases from V and 5 from J, leaving 15 bases between them. The CDR3 runs 15 residues. Turning to this clone: The antigen is not known.

Method: immunoSEQ multiplex PCR; TCRdb's copy keeps in-frame clones and lacks some. The sample contains 95,000 to 150,000 clones, 85% to 90% of which appear only once. Findings and limits, study-wide: CMV antigen specificity was confirmed in vitro for a few CMV-associated chains. According to a subsequent analysis, TCR clusters identified in the first cohort showed a tendency to co-occur across the roughly 120 validation repertoires. Some public TCRs appeared in many individuals, while most sequences were rare.

The sequencing sample was made of PBMCs. This TCR was sampled from a woman younger than 35 in good health and CMV-seronegative. V is TRBV28 and J is TRBJ2-3; D is possibly TRBD2 (8 bases). The CDR3 region has the DNA TGTGCCAGCAGTTTTGGACTAGCAGGGGGAGATACGCAGTATTTT. Its protein product is CASSFGLAGGDTQYF.